The 18 T cell receptor beta chains listed next were all sequenced from one sample in a study of blood T cell repertoires in COVID-19. TCRdb's table, derived via immunoSEQ multiplex PCR, lists solely in-frame clones and lacks some. The table records roughly 130,000 clones, 86% of them present only once. The sequencing sample was made of PBMCs or T cells enriched from blood (not recorded which). The source of these receptors is a woman aged 45-59 years who had recovered from COVID-19.

This rearrangement joins TRBV9 to TRBJ1-1; no reliable D call. The germline V gene encodes CDR1 SGDLS and CDR2 YYNGEE. V lost 3 bases to trimming and J lost 0 bases, with 12 bases between them. The CDR3 contains 15 residues. For the CDR3, the DNA is TGTGCCAGCAGCGCAACCCTGACTATGAACACTGAAGCTTTCTTT. Encoded protein: CASSATLTMNTEAFF.

The J gene is TRBJ2-7, the V gene TRBV5-1; possibly TRBD2 for D (7 bases). Germline V lookup: CDR1 SGHRS, CDR2 YFSETQ. This CDR3 comprises 15 residues. The germline V and J ends were trimmed by 1 base and 0 bases, with 11 bases remaining between them. This CDR3 reads CASSLYGGPSYEQYF. The CDR3 bases are TGCGCCAGCAGCTTGTACGGGGGGCCCTCCTACGAGCAGTACTTC.

The chain has TRBV2 and TRBJ2-5; 7 bases are shared with TRBD1. Germline lookup yields CDR1 SNHLY and CDR2 FYNNEI. CDR3 length: 14 residues. J lost 1 base, V lost 8 bases, and 7 bases had no gene match. The CDR3 protein is CASGGQLFQETQYF. The CDR3 DNA follows: TGTGCCAGCGGGGGACAGTTGTTCCAAGAGACCCAGTACTTC.

In its sample, this clone was seen a few times. V and J are TRBV11-2 and TRBJ1-3; D is unresolved. The germline CDR1 and CDR2 sequences are SGHAT and FQNNGV. Trimming stripped 1 base from V and 2 bases from J, with 12 bases between. CDR3 length: 16 amino acids. The CDR3 here is CASSLVGGKPGNTIYF. The CDR3 DNA sequence: TGTGCCAGCAGCTTAGTTGGAGGGAAGCCTGGAAACACCATATATTTT.

This clone was observed a handful of times. The chain carries TRBV27 and TRBJ2-7, with TRBD2 matching 9 bases. Germline V gives CDR1 MNHEY, CDR2 SMNVEV (reference sequence). The J segment lost 4 bases and the V segment lost 4 bases, leaving 8 bases of the junction unmatched. The CDR3 is 15 residues long. In DNA form, the CDR3 reads TGTGCCAGCAGTTCTATGGGACTAGCTGTGTACGAGCAGTACTTC. Its translation: CASSSMGLAVYEQYF.

This chain joins TRBV2 and TRBJ2-5, with 8 bases identical to TRBD2. Germline CDR1 reads SNHLY; CDR2 reads FYNNEI. The CDR3 spans 13 residues. Trimming removed 7 bases from V and 5 bases from J; junction bases left unmatched: 6. CDR3 in amino acids: CASTLGTSETQYF. For the CDR3, the DNA is TGTGCCAGCACCCTGGGGACTAGTGAGACCCAGTACTTC. The variable domain in full, completed from reference TRBV2 and TRBJ2-5, reads EPEVTQTPSHQVTQMGQEVILRCVPISNHLYFYWYRQILGQKVEFLVSFYNNEISEKSEIFDDQFSVERPDGSNFTLKIRSTKLEDSAMYFCASTLGTSETQYFGPGTRLLVL.

The rearrangement joins TRBV6-1 to TRBJ1-2, with D possibly being TRBD1 (5 bases). Germline-derived CDR1 and CDR2 are MNHNS and SASEGT. This CDR3 has 13 residues. Trimming cost V 5 bases and J 5 bases, with 12 bases left between them. The CDR3 DNA is TGTGCCAGCAGTTTCCGACAGAAGTATGGCTACACCTTC. It translates to CASSFRQKYGYTF.

The chain uses TRBV5-5 and TRBJ2-2; the D gene is possibly TRBD2 (5 bases). V was shortened by 0 bases and J by 4 bases, with 16 bases between the two germline ends. This CDR3 is 17 amino acids long. Germline V gives CDR1 SGHKS, CDR2 YYEKEE (reference sequence). The CDR3 sequence is CASSLVGRPSSTGELFF. CDR3 in DNA: TGTGCCAGCAGCTTGGTGGGCCGGCCTAGCAGCACCGGGGAGCTGTTTTTT.

This clone was counted only a few times. The V and J genes are TRBV29-1 and TRBJ1-2; 9 nucleotides match TRBD1. The V gene end was trimmed by 4 bases and the J gene end by 4 bases; junction bases not matched to a gene: 7. Germline assignment: CDR1 SQVTM and CDR2 ANQGSEA. The CDR3 covers 14 residues. The CDR3 is CSVVDRGFIYGYTF. The CDR3 DNA sequence: TGCAGCGTTGTGGACAGGGGATTCATCTATGGCTACACCTTC.

V and J are TRBV18 and TRBJ2-7; no clear D gene. The CDR3 totals 13 residues. V lost 7 bases to trimming and J lost 0 bases, with 10 bases between them. The germline V gene encodes CDR1 KGHSH and CDR2 LQKENI. As DNA, the CDR3 is TGTGCCAGCTTCGCCGGGTCCTCCTACGAGCAGTACTTC. Translated: CASFAGSSYEQYF.

V and J are TRBV6-2 or TRBV6-3 and TRBJ2-7, with 8 bases lining up with TRBD1. CDR3 length equals 16 residues. Germline V gives CDR1 MNHEY, CDR2 SVGEGT. V lost 4 bases to trimming and J lost 4 bases; unmatched junction nucleotides: 12. The CDR3 DNA reads TGTGCCAGCAGTTCCGACAGGGGTAGGTCCCGATACGAGCAGTACTTC. Its translation is CASSSDRGRSRYEQYF.

The J gene is TRBJ2-7, the V gene TRBV10-3; weak D call: TRBD1 (5 bases). Trimming stripped 3 bases from V and 2 bases from J, with 17 bases between. This CDR3 spans 16 amino acids. CDR1 is ENHRY, CDR2 SYGVKD, per germline. The CDR3 reads CAISDSSQGSPYEQYF. The CDR3 nucleotides read TGTGCCATCAGTGATTCCAGCCAGGGTTCTCCCTACGAGCAGTACTTC.

The chain has TRBV4-3 and TRBJ2-1; D remains unclear. V was pared by 0 bases and J by 2 bases, with 17 bases between. Germline values: CDR1 LGHNA, CDR2 YSLEER. The CDR3 covers 18 residues. The CDR3 coding sequence is TGCGCCAGCAGCCAAGATCCGGTTCGGCAGGCACCCTACAATGAGCAGTTCTTC. Its translation: CASSQDPVRQAPYNEQFF.

The chain has TRBV5-1 and TRBJ1-2; D gene uncertain. In germline, CDR1 is SGHRS, CDR2 YFSETQ. The V end lost 4 bases, the J end lost 7 bases, and 17 bases lay between the germline ends. There are 14 residues in the CDR3. CDR3 coding DNA: TGCGCCAGCAGCCCTGGGCTGCTTTCCATTGGCTACACCTTC. The encoded protein is CASSPGLLSIGYTF. Full variable domain (missing parts from reference TRBV5-1 and TRBJ1-2): KAGVTQTPRYLIKTRGQQVTLSCSPISGHRSVSWYQQTPGQGLQFLFEYFSETQRNKGNFPGRFSGRQFSNSRSEMNVSTLELGDSALYLCASSPGLLSIGYTFGSGTRLTVV.

The rearrangement links TRBV3-1 (or the pseudogene TRBV3-2) to TRBJ2-7, with 7 bases fitting TRBD1. Per the germline V gene, CDR1 is LGHDT and CDR2 is YNNKEL (reference sequence). There are 17 residues in the CDR3. With 0 bases clipped from V and 2 bases from J, the junction kept 10 bases outside the gene matches. The CDR3: CASSQDQTGTAPYEQYF. DNA of the CDR3: TGTGCCAGCAGCCAAGATCAAACGGGGACAGCACCCTACGAGCAGTACTTC.

CDR3 sequence: CASSSAASPGEKLFF. CDR3 DNA: TGTGCCAGCAGCTCTGCGGCCTCTCCGGGTGAAAAACTGTTTTTT. This chain links TRBV13 with TRBJ1-4; no reliable D call. The CDR3 has 15 residues. V shed 4 bases and J shed 7 bases, with 16 bases lying between them. Germline-derived CDR1 and CDR2 are PRHDT and FYEKMQ (reference sequence). The variable domain in full, with the rest retrieved from reference TRBV13 and TRBJ1-4, is AAGVIQSPRHLIKEKRETATLKCYPIPRHDTVYWYQQGPGQDPQFLISFYEKMQSDKGSIPDRFSAQQFSDYHSELNMSSLELGDSALYFCASSSAASPGEKLFFGSGTQLSVL.

V is TRBV27 and J is TRBJ2-3, with TRBD2 matching over 9 bases. The CDR3 has 16 residues. Per the germline V gene, CDR1 is MNHEY and CDR2 is SMNVEV (reference sequence). Trimming removed 4 bases from V and 2 bases from J; junction bases left unmatched: 7. The chain's CDR3 is CASSSEGTSHTDTQYF. CDR3 DNA: TGTGCCAGCAGTTCCGAGGGGACTAGCCACACAGATACGCAGTATTTT.

The chain carries TRBV6-1 and TRBJ1-2, with D uncertain. The CDR3 length is 15 residues. Trimming took off 1 base at V and 4 bases at J, with 13 bases between the two ends. Looked up from germline, CDR1 is MNHNS and CDR2 is SASEGT. This CDR3 reads CASSEVSRVGYGYTF. The DNA of the CDR3 is TGTGCCAGCAGTGAAGTTTCCCGGGTGGGCTATGGCTACACCTTC.